A selection of T cell receptor beta chains follows, all from one sample in a study of tumour-infiltrating T cells in Burkitt lymphoma. The table came from immunoSEQ multiplex PCR; TCRdb's copy has only in-frame clones and leaves some out. This sample has under 8,000 clones; around 10% occur once, and the top ten carry around 2.4%. Sequencing input: tumor tissue. The receptors were sampled from a human donor with diffuse large B-cell lymphoma. The CDR3 runs from the conserved cysteine through the conserved F or W. The order of the fields is D gene, J gene, clone size, V gene, CDR3 protein, CDR3 DNA. D genes are given only for firm matches. Only part of the rows carry a size: once, few, many, or a class if the clone is expanded.

NA | TRBJ1-1 | few | TRBV7-8 | CASSLGDVTEAFF | TGTGCCAGCAGCTTAGGCGACGTGACTGAAGCTTTCTTT
NA | TRBJ2-7 | NA | TRBV30 | CAWSVGGSYEQYF | TGTGCCTGGAGTGTAGGGGGATCCTACGAGCAGTACTTC
NA | TRBJ2-7 | few | TRBV7-9 | CASSSGERAVYEQYF | TGTGCCAGCAGCTCGGGAGAGAGGGCTGTCTACGAGCAGTACTTC
TRBD1 | TRBJ2-7 | few | TRBV10-3 | CAISRTGLSSYEQYF | TGTGCCATCAGCAGGACAGGGTTAAGCTCCTACGAGCAGTACTTC
TRBD2 | TRBJ2-1 | few | TRBV25-1 | CASSDASGGRYNEQFF | TGTGCCAGCAGTGACGCTAGCGGGGGCCGATACAATGAGCAGTTCTTC
NA | TRBJ2-7 | few | TRBV13 | CASSPRGRNEQYF | TGTGCCAGCAGCCCGCGGGGGCGGAACGAGCAGTACTTC
TRBD1 | TRBJ2-7 | few | TRBV5-1 | CASSLALGQLSYEQYF | TGCGCCAGCAGCTTGGCCTTGGGACAGCTCTCCTACGAGCAGTACTTC
NA | TRBJ2-3 | NA | TRBV28 | CASSLATGGTDTQYF | TGTGCCAGCAGTTTGGCCACGGGGGGCACAGATACGCAGTATTTT
NA | TRBJ1-4 | few | TRBV7-9 | CASSSDTLTLFF | TGTGCCAGCAGTTCCGACACCTTAACCCTGTTTTTT
NA | TRBJ1-5 | NA | TRBV15 | CATREGQPNSNQPQHF | TGTGCCACCAGGGAGGGGCAGCCTAATAGCAATCAGCCCCAGCATTTT
NA | TRBJ1-2 | few | TRBV10-3 | CAISPGGTLYGYTF | TGTGCCATCAGTCCGGGGGGGACACTTTATGGCTACACCTTC
TRBD2 | TRBJ2-4 | NA | TRBV30 | CAWSFGGGANIQYF | TGTGCCTGGAGCTTTGGCGGGGGGGCGAACATTCAGTACTTC
NA | TRBJ2-1 | few | TRBV27 | CASGGGSSYNEQFF | TGTGCCAGCGGGGGCGGGAGCTCCTACAATGAGCAGTTCTTC
NA | TRBJ2-7 | NA | TRBV5-6 | CASSLDPYYEQYF | TGTGCCAGCAGCTTGGACCCATACTACGAGCAGTACTTC
TRBD2 | TRBJ2-3 | NA | TRBV5-4 | CASSSGTSGASTDTQYF | TGTGCCAGCAGCTCTGGGACTAGCGGGGCTAGCACAGATACGCAGTATTTT
NA | TRBJ1-5 | few | TRBV2 | CASSYPNQPQHF | TGTGCCAGCAGTTACCCCAATCAGCCCCAGCATTTT
TRBD1 | TRBJ1-5 | few | TRBV5-1 | CASSLEGQGDQPQHF | TGCGCCAGCAGCTTGGAGGGACAGGGGGATCAGCCCCAGCATTTT
NA | TRBJ2-5 | NA | TRBV13 | CASSLGAEETQYF | TGTGCCAGCAGCTTGGGGGCAGAGGAGACCCAGTACTTC
NA | TRBJ2-3 | few | TRBV27 | CASRHTFGGADTQYF | TGTGCCAGCAGGCACACCTTCGGAGGGGCAGATACGCAGTATTTT
TRBD1 | TRBJ2-7 | NA | TRBV5-1 | CASSQPDRIHEQYF | TGCGCCAGCAGCCAGCCGGACAGGATCCACGAGCAGTACTTC
NA | TRBJ2-7 | few | TRBV5-6 | CASSLGSGEQYF | TGTGCCAGCAGCTTGGGCTCGGGTGAGCAGTACTTC
TRBD1 | TRBJ1-5 | NA | TRBV28 | CASSLHRGKGQPQHF | TGTGCCAGCAGTCTCCACAGGGGGAAAGGGCAGCCCCAGCATTTT
NA | TRBJ2-7 | few | TRBV5-1 | CASSLSEESEQYF | TGCGCCAGCAGCTTGTCAGAGGAAAGCGAGCAGTACTTC
NA | TRBJ1-2 | few | TRBV10-3 | CAISAQGYGYTF | TGTGCCATCAGTGCACAGGGCTATGGCTACACCTTC
NA | TRBJ1-4 | few | TRBV4-3 | CASSQVRGAPTNEKLFF | TGCGCCAGCAGCCAAGTGCGGGGGGCGCCGACTAATGAAAAACTGTTTTTT
NA | TRBJ1-6 | NA | TRBV6-1 | CASSGFSAAGGNSPLHF | TGTGCCAGCAGTGGGTTTTCGGCCGCCGGCGGTAATTCACCCCTCCACTTT
NA | TRBJ2-1 | few | TRBV7-9 | CASSLASRDNEQFF | TGTGCCAGCAGCTTAGCGAGCAGGGACAATGAGCAGTTCTTC
NA | TRBJ2-5 | few | TRBV18 | CASSLRGWETQYF | TGTGCCAGCTCTCTCAGGGGTTGGGAGACCCAGTACTTC
NA | TRBJ1-2 | few | TRBV27 | CASSLFQGSGYTF | TGTGCCAGCAGTTTATTTCAGGGATCTGGCTACACCTTC
NA | TRBJ2-5 | few | TRBV5-4 | CASSSIDTQETQYF | TGTGCCAGCAGCTCCATAGATACTCAAGAGACCCAGTACTTC
NA | TRBJ1-2 | few | TRBV7-2 | CASSGRPDRTWGYTF | TGTGCCAGCAGCGGACGACCCGACAGGACGTGGGGCTACACCTTC
NA | TRBJ1-2 | NA | TRBV5-1 | CASSSGWFYGYTF | TGCGCCAGCAGCTCAGGCTGGTTCTATGGCTACACCTTC
NA | TRBJ2-6 | few | TRBV5-8 | CARWDGSSGANVLTF | TGTGCCAGGTGGGACGGCAGCTCTGGGGCCAACGTCCTGACTTTC
NA | TRBJ2-1 | NA | TRBV6-5 | CASSFTGRDNEQFF | TGTGCCAGCAGTTTCACGGGACGGGACAATGAGCAGTTCTTC
NA | TRBJ2-4 | few | TRBV1 | CTSSVPLADIQYF | TGCACCAGCAGCGTCCCTCTGGCAGACATTCAGTACTTC
NA | TRBJ2-1 | few | TRBV10-3 | CATETPQTHNEQFF | TGTGCCACCGAAACCCCACAGACTCACAATGAGCAGTTCTTC
NA | TRBJ1-2 | NA | TRBV14 | CASNQAVQNYGYTF | TGTGCCAGCAACCAAGCTGTACAGAACTATGGCTACACCTTC
NA | TRBJ2-7 | NA | TRBV5-8 | CASSLRGSYEQYF | TGTGCCAGCAGCTTGCGCGGTTCCTACGAGCAGTACTTC
NA | TRBJ2-7 | few | TRBV6-1 | CATEESLGYYEQYF | TGTGCCACCGAGGAATCTTTGGGTTACTACGAGCAGTACTTC
TRBD1 | TRBJ1-1 | few | TRBV5-1 | CASSLTGGVSEAFF | TGCGCCAGCAGCTTGACAGGGGGAGTCTCTGAAGCTTTCTTT
TRBD1 | TRBJ1-5 | few | TRBV28 | CASSSTGGNQPQHF | TGTGCCAGCAGTTCGACAGGGGGAAATCAGCCCCAGCATTTT
NA | TRBJ2-3 | NA | TRBV6-1 | CATSRGASTDTQYF | TGTGCCACCTCCCGGGGAGCTAGCACAGATACGCAGTATTTT
NA | TRBJ1-1 | few | TRBV19 | CASSIRGGTEAFF | TGTGCCAGTAGTATAAGGGGGGGCACTGAAGCTTTCTTT
NA | TRBJ1-6 | few | TRBV5-6 | CASSAAGGHSYNSPLHF | TGTGCCAGCAGCGCGGCGGGGGGCCACTCCTATAATTCACCCCTCCACTTT
NA | TRBJ1-2 | medium-sized | TRBV10-3 | CAISEESGVRDGYTF | TGTGCCATCAGTGAGGAATCCGGGGTCCGGGATGGCTACACCTTC
NA | TRBJ1-2 | few | TRBV28 | CASNTGLLYGYTF | TGTGCCAGCAACACAGGGCTCCTTTATGGCTACACCTTC
TRBD2 | TRBJ2-3 | NA | TRBV29-1 | CSVDLLAGAADTQYF | TGCAGCGTTGACCTACTAGCGGGGGCTGCAGATACGCAGTATTTT
NA | TRBJ2-1 | NA | TRBV10-2 | CASRRSTNEQFF | TGCGCCAGCAGAAGGTCCACGAATGAGCAGTTCTTC
NA | TRBJ2-5 | NA | TRBV27 | CASSLFSQGFQETQYF | TGTGCCAGCAGTTTATTTTCCCAGGGGTTCCAAGAGACCCAGTACTTC
NA | TRBJ1-3 | NA | TRBV13 | CASSSRLAGNTIYF | TGTGCCAGCAGCTCCCGGCTGGCGGGAAACACCATATATTTT
NA | TRBJ2-6 | few | TRBV7-9 | CASSSGANVLTF | TGTGCCAGCAGTTCTGGGGCCAACGTCCTGACTTTC
NA | TRBJ1-1 | few | TRBV5-4 | CASRHRDLNTEAFF | TGTGCCAGCAGGCACAGGGATTTGAACACTGAAGCTTTCTTT
TRBD2 | TRBJ2-1 | once | TRBV28 | CASRRLAGAINEQFF | TGTGCCAGCAGACGACTAGCGGGGGCCATCAATGAGCAGTTCTTC
NA | TRBJ1-1 | NA | TRBV2 | CASSPLTAEAFF | TGTGCCAGCAGTCCTCTGACGGCCGAAGCTTTCTTT
NA | TRBJ1-3 | NA | TRBV30 | CAWIRGSSGNTIYF | TGTGCCTGGATCCGCGGCAGCTCTGGAAACACCATATATTTT